Following are 21 T cell receptor beta chains from one sample sequenced in a study of cytomegalovirus exposure and HLA in healthy donors. Primers: 60 Vbeta forward and 13 Jbeta reverse. Clones were read by immunoSEQ multiplex PCR, and TCRdb kept only the in-frame ones, dropping some. The profile shows some 100,000 clones, 76% of them singletons. The specimen was PBMCs. These receptors came from a woman between 45 and 60 years old in good health and CMV-seropositive.

This clone was observed a few times. The chain employs TRBV2 and TRBJ2-7; 9 nucleotides align to TRBD2. Unmatched junction bases numbered 3, after V lost 6 bases and J lost 0 bases. CDR1 and CDR2 from the germline V gene are SNHLY and FYNNEI. The CDR3 is 14 residues long. The CDR3 protein is CASRSGGLSYEQYF. The CDR3 nucleotides are TGTGCCAGCAGAAGCGGGGGGCTCTCCTACGAGCAGTACTTC.

The chain combines TRBV13 with TRBJ2-7, with 9 positions matching TRBD2. This CDR3 has 14 amino acids. After removal of 5 bases from V and 4 bases from J, the junction contained 6 bases not matched to a gene. CDR1 is PRHDT and CDR2 is FYEKMQ in the germline V gene (reference sequence). CDR3 in DNA: TGTGCCAGCAGCACGACTAGCGGATTATACGAGCAGTACTTC. This codes for CASSTTSGLYEQYF. Full variable domain (outside the CDR3, taken from reference TRBV13 and TRBJ2-7): AAGVIQSPRHLIKEKRETATLKCYPIPRHDTVYWYQQGPGQDPQFLISFYEKMQSDKGSIPDRFSAQQFSDYHSELNMSSLELGDSALYFCASSTTSGLYEQYFGPGTRLTVT.

This chain connects TRBV6-1 to TRBJ1-1, with TRBD1 identical over 9 bases. The J segment lost 10 bases and the V segment lost 1 base, leaving 10 bases of the junction unmatched. Per the germline V gene, CDR1 is MNHNS and CDR2 is SASEGT. There are 15 residues in the CDR3. CDR3 sequence reads: CASSEGPQGAVRAFF. The CDR3 DNA follows: TGTGCCAGCAGTGAAGGGCCACAGGGGGCGGTGAGAGCTTTCTTT.

Only one count was recorded for this clone. V and J are TRBV6-1 and TRBJ1-1; TRBD1 matches 9 bases. This CDR3 is 14 amino acids long. V lost 5 bases, J lost 4 bases, and 5 bases stayed unmatched. CDR1 is MNHNS, CDR2 SASEGT, per germline. CDR3 residues: CASSPQGAGTEAFF. The CDR3 DNA sequence: TGTGCCAGCAGTCCACAGGGGGCGGGCACTGAAGCTTTCTTT.

This chain uses TRBV5-1 with TRBJ2-7, with TRBD1 matching over 7 bases. With 0 bases clipped from V and 2 bases from J, the junction kept 5 bases outside the gene matches. CDR1 SGHRS and CDR2 YFSETQ come from the germline V gene. CDR3 size: 15 residues. The CDR3 here is CASSLEGALTYEQYF. The CDR3 DNA reads TGCGCCAGCAGCTTGGAGGGGGCCTTAACCTACGAGCAGTACTTC.

The chain employs TRBV5-4 and TRBJ2-7; 8 bases map to TRBD1. This CDR3 spans 14 amino acids. After removal of 3 bases from V and 3 bases from J, the junction contained 5 bases not matched to a gene. Germline CDR1 is SGHNT and CDR2 is YYREEE (reference sequence). The CDR3: CASSSSGTGYEQYF. CDR3 DNA: TGTGCCAGCAGCTCGTCCGGGACAGGCTACGAGCAGTACTTC.

This clone was recorded once. The rearrangement joins TRBV13 to TRBJ2-1, with 7 bases that match TRBD2. The V segment lost 7 bases and the J segment 7 bases; nucleotides outside the gene matches: 10. The CDR3 loop spans 14 amino acids. The germline CDR1 and CDR2 sequences are PRHDT and FYEKMQ (reference sequence). The CDR3 DNA is TGTGCCAGCACCCCGGGGGGTCTAGAGAATGAGCAGTTCTTC. This gives the protein CASTPGGLENEQFF.

The CDR3 loop is CASSPEGINQPQHF. For the CDR3, the DNA is TGTGCCAGCAGTCCGGAGGGGATCAATCAGCCCCAGCATTTT. The V and J genes are TRBV6-5 and TRBJ1-5, with D possibly being TRBD1 (5 bases). V gave up 5 bases and J gave up 3 bases, with 11 bases separating them. This CDR3 comprises 14 residues. Looked up from germline, CDR1 is MNHEY and CDR2 is SVGAGI.

This chain's CDR3 is CASSWTGAYEQYF. CDR3 bases: TGTGCCAGCAGCTGGACAGGGGCCTACGAGCAGTACTTC. The chain carries TRBV27 and TRBJ2-7; 9 bases are a match to TRBD1. CDR3 length equals 13 residues. CDR1 is MNHEY and CDR2 is SMNVEV in the germline V gene (reference sequence). The ends lost 6 bases at V and 2 bases at J; junction bases unmatched: 2.

The sample holds a few counts of this clone. The gene calls are TRBV2 and TRBJ2-5, with TRBD2 identical over 12 bases. The CDR3 has 17 amino acids. The V segment lost 3 bases and the J segment 5 bases; nucleotides outside the gene matches: 10. Germline CDR1 is SNHLY and CDR2 is FYNNEI. CDR3 loop: CASSDWASGRARETQYF. CDR3 sequence (DNA): TGTGCCAGCAGTGATTGGGCTAGCGGGAGGGCCAGGGAGACCCAGTACTTC. The full variable domain, completed using reference TRBV2 and TRBJ2-5, is EPEVTQTPSHQVTQMGQEVILRCVPISNHLYFYWYRQILGQKVEFLVSFYNNEISEKSEIFDDQFSVERPDGSNFTLKIRSTKLEDSAMYFCASSDWASGRARETQYFGPGTRLLVL.

The CDR3 loop is CSVEGGTSGARSYEQYF. The CDR3 region has the DNA TGCAGCGTTGAAGGCGGGACTAGCGGAGCAAGGTCCTACGAGCAGTACTTC. The chain joins TRBV29-1 to TRBJ2-7; TRBD2 aligns across 11 bases. Trimming cost V 1 base and J 1 base; bases outside gene matches: 9. The CDR3 consists of 17 residues. Looked up from germline, CDR1 is SQVTM and CDR2 is ANQGSEA.

The rearrangement uses TRBV5-1 and TRBJ2-3, with 7 positions matching TRBD1. This CDR3 comprises 15 residues. The trim removed 2 bases at V and 5 bases at J, leaving 8 bases unmatched. Germline-derived CDR1 and CDR2 are SGHRS and YFSETQ. The CDR3 DNA follows: TGCGCCAGCAGCTTCCGAGGGGGCTCGGTAGATACGCAGTATTTT. The encoded protein is CASSFRGGSVDTQYF.

In its sample, this clone was seen a few times. The chain couples TRBV7-9 to TRBJ1-1; 7 bases align to TRBD1. The CDR3 is 15 amino acids. Losses at the gene ends were 3 bases for V and 1 base for J; bases not matched to a gene: 5. The germline V gene has CDR1 SEHNR and CDR2 FQNEAQ (reference sequence). The CDR3 region is CASSFPGTANTEAFF. DNA of the CDR3: TGTGCCAGCAGCTTCCCCGGGACAGCGAACACTGAAGCTTTCTTT.

This clone was counted between two and nine times. The chain employs TRBV27 and TRBJ2-7, with 9 bases matching TRBD1. The CDR3 consists of 13 residues. The germline V gene has CDR1 MNHEY and CDR2 SMNVEV (reference sequence). V gave up 6 bases and J gave up 4 bases; unmatched junction bases: 4. CDR3 sequence (DNA): TGTGCCAGCAGGGACAGGGGAGATTACGAGCAGTACTTC. It codes for CASRDRGDYEQYF.

V gene TRBV6-1 combines with J gene TRBJ1-5, with 8 bases fitting TRBD1. CDR1 is MNHNS, CDR2 SASEGT, per germline. This CDR3 comprises 18 residues. Trimming cost V 2 bases and J 0 bases; bases outside gene matches: 9. CDR3 DNA sequence: TGTGCCAGCAGTGAAATGGGGACAGGAGCTCTTAGCAATCAGCCCCAGCATTTT. Translation: CASSEMGTGALSNQPQHF.

The chain is built from TRBV19 and TRBJ2-7, with 13 positions matching TRBD2. Looked up from germline, CDR1 is LNHDA and CDR2 is SQIVND (reference sequence). This CDR3 has 15 amino acids. The ends lost 4 bases at V and 7 bases at J; junction bases unmatched: 7. The DNA of the CDR3 is TGTGCCAGTAGTACCTATGGACTAGCGGGAGATGAGCAGTACTTC. Its protein is CASSTYGLAGDEQYF.

Regarding this clone: At one boundary the junction diverges from the germline segment, which might be a read error. The same CDR3 is also encoded by other DNA sequences in this sample. CDR3: CASNPRGRVGTKNIQYF. The CDR3 nucleotides read TGCGCCAGCAATCCCCGCGGGAGGGTAGGGACCAAAAACATTCAGTACTTC. The gene calls are TRBV2 and TRBJ2-4; the match to TRBD2 covers 9 bases. The CDR3 is made up of 17 amino acids. Germline V gene lookup returns CDR1 SNHLY and CDR2 FYNNEI.

CDR3 protein: CASAGLYNSPLHF. CDR3 sequence (DNA): TGTGCCAGCGCGGGACTCTATAATTCACCCCTCCACTTT. The V and J genes are TRBV2 and TRBJ1-6; D is perhaps TRBD1 (5 bases). The length of the CDR3 is 13 residues. The V end lost 8 bases, the J end lost 3 bases, and 8 bases lay between the germline ends. Germline-derived CDR1 and CDR2 are SNHLY and FYNNEI.

V and J are TRBV9 and TRBJ2-2, with 16 bases fitting TRBD2. CDR3 length: 20 residues. Trimming cost V 0 bases and J 6 bases; bases outside gene matches: 11. The germline V gene has CDR1 SGDLS and CDR2 YYNGEE. The CDR3 nucleotides read TGTGCCAGCAGCGTAGCTACGGGGGGACTAGCGGGAGGGTCACCCGGGGAGCTGTTTTTT. Its protein product is CASSVATGGLAGGSPGELFF. Looking up the rest from reference TRBV9 and TRBJ2-2 gives the full variable domain: DSGVTQTPKHLITATGQRVTLRCSPRSGDLSVYWYQQSLDQGLQFLIQYYNGEERAKGNILERFSAQQFPDLHSELNLSSLELGDSALYFCASSVATGGLAGGSPGELFFGEGSRLTVL.

The rearrangement uses TRBV27 and TRBJ2-3, with D unresolved. Germline CDR1 reads MNHEY; CDR2 reads SMNVEV (reference sequence). V lost 3 bases and J lost 1, with 5 bases in between. This CDR3 contains 13 residues. The CDR3 loop reads CASSFPGTDTQYF. In nucleotides, the CDR3 is TGTGCCAGCAGTTTCCCCGGCACAGATACGCAGTATTTT.

The chain carries TRBV30 and TRBJ2-7; a possible D gene is TRBD1 (6 bases). Trimming took 3 bases from V and 2 from J, leaving 11 bases between them. This CDR3 has 13 amino acids. Looked up from germline, CDR1 is GTSNPN and CDR2 is SVGIG (reference sequence). Here the CDR3 DNA reads TGTGCCTGGAGCGCGACAGGACCCTACGAGCAGTACTTC. Protein product: CAWSATGPYEQYF.